This TCR beta chain stems from a study of cytomegalovirus exposure and HLA in healthy donors. The wider study: The roughly 120 million unique TCR beta sequences, from about 190 million T cells, were found by an earlier analysis.

Notes on the study in general: According to a later analysis, donors in an Asian-associated ancestry cluster reportedly had fewer N-insertions than the roughly 640-donor mean. Apart from CMV serostatus, no immune exposure information was available. Some V segments (TRBV6-2 and TRBV6-3 among them) were excluded as indistinguishable.

The table lists this clone with a few counts. What it binds is not known. It was with 60 Vbeta and 13 Jbeta primers that the PCR ran. The protocol was immunoSEQ multiplex PCR, while the TCRdb copy is restricted to in-frame clones and leaves out a portion. Found here are about 73,000 clones, about 75% of them singletons; the top ten hold around 12%. CDR1 and CDR2 (germline): ENHRY, SYGVKD. V lost 4 bases to trimming and J lost 4 bases; unmatched junction nucleotides: 2. The CDR3 runs to 15 residues. The chain uses TRBV10-3 and TRBJ2-2, with 11 nucleotides matching TRBD2. Sequencing was performed on PBMCs. The receptor was isolated from a man aged 65-85 years in good health and CMV-seronegative. The DNA for the CDR3 is TGTGCCATCAGTGGGACTAGCGGGTCCACCGGGGAGCTGTTTTTT. Translating gives CAISGTSGSTGELFF.